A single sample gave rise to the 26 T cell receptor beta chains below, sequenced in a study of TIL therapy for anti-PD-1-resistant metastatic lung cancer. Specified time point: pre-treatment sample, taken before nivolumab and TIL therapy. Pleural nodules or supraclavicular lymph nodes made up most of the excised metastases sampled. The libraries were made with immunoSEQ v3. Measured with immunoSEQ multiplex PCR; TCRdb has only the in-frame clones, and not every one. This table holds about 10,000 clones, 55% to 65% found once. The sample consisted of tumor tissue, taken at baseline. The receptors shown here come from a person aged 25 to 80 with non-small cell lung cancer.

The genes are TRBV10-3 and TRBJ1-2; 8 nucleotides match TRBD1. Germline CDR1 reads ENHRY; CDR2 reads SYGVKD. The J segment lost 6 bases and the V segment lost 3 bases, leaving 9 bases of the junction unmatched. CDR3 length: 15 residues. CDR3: CAISDYAGGQNGYTF. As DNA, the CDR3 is TGTGCCATCAGTGATTATGCAGGGGGCCAAAATGGCTACACCTTC.

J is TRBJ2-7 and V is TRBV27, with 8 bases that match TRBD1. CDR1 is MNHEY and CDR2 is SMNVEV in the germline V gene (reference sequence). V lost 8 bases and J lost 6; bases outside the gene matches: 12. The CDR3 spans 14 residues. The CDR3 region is CASRGWQGAFEQYF. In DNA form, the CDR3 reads TGTGCCAGCCGAGGTTGGCAGGGGGCGTTCGAGCAGTACTTC.

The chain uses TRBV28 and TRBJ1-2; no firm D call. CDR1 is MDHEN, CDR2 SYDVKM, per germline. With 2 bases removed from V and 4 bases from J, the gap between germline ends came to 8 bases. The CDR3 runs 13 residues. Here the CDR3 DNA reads TGTGCCAGCAGTTTAAGCGGGGTCTATGGCTACACCTTC. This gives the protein CASSLSGVYGYTF.

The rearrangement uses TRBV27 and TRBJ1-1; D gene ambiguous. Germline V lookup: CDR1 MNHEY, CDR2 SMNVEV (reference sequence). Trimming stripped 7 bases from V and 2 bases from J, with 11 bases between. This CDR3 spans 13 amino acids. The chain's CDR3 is CASKPAGNTEAFF. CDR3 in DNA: TGTGCCAGCAAACCGGCGGGTAACACTGAAGCTTTCTTT.

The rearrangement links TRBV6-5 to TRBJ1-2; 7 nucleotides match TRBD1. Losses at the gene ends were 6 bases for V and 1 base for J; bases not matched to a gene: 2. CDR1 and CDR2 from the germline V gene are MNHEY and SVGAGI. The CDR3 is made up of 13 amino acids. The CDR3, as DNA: TGTGCCAGCAGGCGACAGGGTAACTATGGCTACACCTTC. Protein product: CASRRQGNYGYTF.

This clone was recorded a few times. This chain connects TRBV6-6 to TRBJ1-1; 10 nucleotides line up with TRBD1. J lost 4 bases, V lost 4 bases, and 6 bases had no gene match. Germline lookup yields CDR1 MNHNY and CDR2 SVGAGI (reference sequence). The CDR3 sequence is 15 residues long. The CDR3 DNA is TGTGCCAGCAGTTGGACCGGGACAGGGGTCACTGAAGCTTTCTTT. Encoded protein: CASSWTGTGVTEAFF.

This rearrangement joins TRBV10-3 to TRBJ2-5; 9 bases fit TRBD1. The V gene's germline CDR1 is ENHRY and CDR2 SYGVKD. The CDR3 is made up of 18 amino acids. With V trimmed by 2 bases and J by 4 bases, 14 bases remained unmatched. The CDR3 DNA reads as TGTGCCATCAGTGAGGAATTGGGACAGGGCGGATGGGGAGAGACCCAGTACTTC. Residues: CAISEELGQGGWGETQYF.

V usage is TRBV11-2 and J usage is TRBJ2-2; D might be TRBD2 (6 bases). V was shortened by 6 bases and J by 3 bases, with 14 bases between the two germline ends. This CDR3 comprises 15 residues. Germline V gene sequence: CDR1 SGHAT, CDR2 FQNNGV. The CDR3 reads CASSSQEGDTGELFF. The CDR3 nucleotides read TGTGCCAGCAGTTCCCAGGAGGGAGACACCGGGGAGCTGTTTTTT.

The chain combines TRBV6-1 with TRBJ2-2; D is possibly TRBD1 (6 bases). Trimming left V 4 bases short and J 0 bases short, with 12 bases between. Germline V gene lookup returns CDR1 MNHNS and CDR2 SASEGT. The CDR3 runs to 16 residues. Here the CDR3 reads CASSGGHLSNTGELFF. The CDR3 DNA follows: TGTGCCAGCAGTGGGGGACACTTGTCGAACACCGGGGAGCTGTTTTTT.

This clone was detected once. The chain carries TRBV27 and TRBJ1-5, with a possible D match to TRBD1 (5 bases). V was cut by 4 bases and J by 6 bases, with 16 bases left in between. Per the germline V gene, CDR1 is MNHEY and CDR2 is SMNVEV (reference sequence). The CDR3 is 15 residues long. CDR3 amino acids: CASSSTTGVAQPQHF. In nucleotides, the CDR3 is TGTGCCAGCAGTTCGACCACAGGTGTCGCTCAGCCCCAGCATTTT.

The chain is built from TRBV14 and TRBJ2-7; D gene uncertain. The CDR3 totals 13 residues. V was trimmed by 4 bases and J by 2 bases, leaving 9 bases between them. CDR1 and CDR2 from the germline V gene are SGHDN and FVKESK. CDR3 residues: CASSRAVAYEQYF. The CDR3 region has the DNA TGTGCCAGCAGCCGAGCAGTAGCCTACGAGCAGTACTTC.

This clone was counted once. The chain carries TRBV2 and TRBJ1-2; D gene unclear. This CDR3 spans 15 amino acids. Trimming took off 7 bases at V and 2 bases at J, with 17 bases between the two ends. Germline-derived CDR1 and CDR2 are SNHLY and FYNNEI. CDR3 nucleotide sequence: TGTGCCAGCACGGTGTTACCGGACCCCAACTATGGCTACACCTTC. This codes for CASTVLPDPNYGYTF.

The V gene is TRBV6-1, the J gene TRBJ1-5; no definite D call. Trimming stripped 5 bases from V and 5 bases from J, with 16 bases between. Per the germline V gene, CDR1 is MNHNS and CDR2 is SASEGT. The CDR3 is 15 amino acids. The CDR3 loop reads CASSTIRKGDQPQHF. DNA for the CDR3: TGTGCCAGCAGTACCATAAGGAAGGGAGATCAGCCCCAGCATTTT.

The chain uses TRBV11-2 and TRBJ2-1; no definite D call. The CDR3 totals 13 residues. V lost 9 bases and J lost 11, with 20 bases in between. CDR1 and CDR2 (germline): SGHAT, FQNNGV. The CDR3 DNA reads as TGTGCCAGTACGGACGAGATTCTCCCCAAGCAGTTCTTC. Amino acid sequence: CASTDEILPKQFF.

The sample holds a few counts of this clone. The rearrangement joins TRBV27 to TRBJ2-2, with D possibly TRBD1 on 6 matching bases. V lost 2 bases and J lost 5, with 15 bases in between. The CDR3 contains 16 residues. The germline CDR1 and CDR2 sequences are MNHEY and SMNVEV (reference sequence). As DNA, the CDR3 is TGTGCCAGCAGTTTAGCACCGGGACACTCGACCGGGGAGCTGTTTTTT. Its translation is CASSLAPGHSTGELFF.

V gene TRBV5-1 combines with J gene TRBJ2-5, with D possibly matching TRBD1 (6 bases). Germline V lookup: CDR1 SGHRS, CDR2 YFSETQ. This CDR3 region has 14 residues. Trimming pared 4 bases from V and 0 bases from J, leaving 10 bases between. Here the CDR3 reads CASSPGVYQETQYF. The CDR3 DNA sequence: TGCGCCAGCAGCCCAGGGGTGTACCAAGAGACCCAGTACTTC.

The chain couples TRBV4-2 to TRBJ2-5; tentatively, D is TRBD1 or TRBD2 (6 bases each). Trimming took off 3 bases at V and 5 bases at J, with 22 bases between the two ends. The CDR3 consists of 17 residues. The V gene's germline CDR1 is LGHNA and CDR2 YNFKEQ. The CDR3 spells CASSQGTGNRGEETQYF. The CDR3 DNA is TGTGCCAGCAGCCAGGGCACCGGGAATAGGGGGGAGGAGACCCAGTACTTC.

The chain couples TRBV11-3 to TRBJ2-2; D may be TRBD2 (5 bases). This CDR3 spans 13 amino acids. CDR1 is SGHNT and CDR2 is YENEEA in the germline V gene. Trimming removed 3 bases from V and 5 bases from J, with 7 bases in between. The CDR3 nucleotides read TGTGCCAGCAGCTTCCGGGAAACCGGGGAGCTGTTTTTT. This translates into CASSFRETGELFF.

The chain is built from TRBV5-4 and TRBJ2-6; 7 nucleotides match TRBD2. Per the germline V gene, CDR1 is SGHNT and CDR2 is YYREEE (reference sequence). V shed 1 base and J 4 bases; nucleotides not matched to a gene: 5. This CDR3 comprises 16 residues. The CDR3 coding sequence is TGTGCCAGCAGCTTGTCGACTAGCAGGGGGGCCAACGTCCTGACTTTC. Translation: CASSLSTSRGANVLTF.

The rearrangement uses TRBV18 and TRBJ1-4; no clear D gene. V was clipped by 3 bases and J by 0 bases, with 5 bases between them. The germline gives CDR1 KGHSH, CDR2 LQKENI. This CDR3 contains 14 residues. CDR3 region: CASSPPATNEKLFF. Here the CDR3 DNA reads TGTGCCAGCTCACCGCCCGCAACTAATGAAAAACTGTTTTTT.

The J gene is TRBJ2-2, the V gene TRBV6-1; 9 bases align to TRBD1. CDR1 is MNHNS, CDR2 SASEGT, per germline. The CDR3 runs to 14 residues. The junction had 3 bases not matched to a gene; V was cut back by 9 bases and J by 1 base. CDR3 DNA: TGTGCCAGTCGGGACAGGGAGAACACCGGGGAGCTGTTTTTT. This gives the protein CASRDRENTGELFF.

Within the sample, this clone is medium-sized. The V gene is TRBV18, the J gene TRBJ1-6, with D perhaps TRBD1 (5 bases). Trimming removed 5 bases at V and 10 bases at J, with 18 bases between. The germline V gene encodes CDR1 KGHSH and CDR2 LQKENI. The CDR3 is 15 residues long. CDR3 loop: CASSAPLGGRSPLHF. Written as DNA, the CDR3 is TGTGCCAGCTCAGCTCCCCTCGGGGGTAGATCACCCCTCCACTTT. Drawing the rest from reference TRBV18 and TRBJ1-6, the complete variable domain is NAGVMQNPRHLVRRRGQEARLRCSPMKGHSHVYWYRQLPEEGLKFMVYLQKENIIDESGMPKERFSAEFPKEGPSILRIQQVVRGDSAAYFCASSAPLGGRSPLHFGNGTRLTVT.

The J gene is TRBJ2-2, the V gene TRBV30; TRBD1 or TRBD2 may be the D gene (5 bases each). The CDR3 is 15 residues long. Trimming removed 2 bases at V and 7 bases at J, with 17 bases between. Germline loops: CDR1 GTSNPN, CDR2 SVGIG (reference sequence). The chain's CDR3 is CAWSQWIGGIGELFF. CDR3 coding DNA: TGTGCCTGGAGTCAATGGATTGGGGGAATCGGGGAGCTGTTTTTT.

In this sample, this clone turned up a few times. The CDR3 DNA sequence: TGTGCCAGCAGCCAGTCCCATGGGGACTACGAGCAGTACTTC. Protein sequence: CASSQSHGDYEQYF. The rearrangement links TRBV11-2 to TRBJ2-7; D gene uncertain. V was clipped by 5 bases and J by 3 bases, with 14 bases between them. Germline-derived CDR1 and CDR2 are SGHAT and FQNNGV. The CDR3 is 14 residues long.

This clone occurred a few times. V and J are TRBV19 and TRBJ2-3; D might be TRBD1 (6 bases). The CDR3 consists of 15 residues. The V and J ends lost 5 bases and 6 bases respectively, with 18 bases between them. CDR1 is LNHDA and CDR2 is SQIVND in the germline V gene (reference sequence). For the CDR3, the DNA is TGTGCCAGTAGTTCTTGGAACAGGGATTTGGATACGCAGTATTTT. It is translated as CASSSWNRDLDTQYF.

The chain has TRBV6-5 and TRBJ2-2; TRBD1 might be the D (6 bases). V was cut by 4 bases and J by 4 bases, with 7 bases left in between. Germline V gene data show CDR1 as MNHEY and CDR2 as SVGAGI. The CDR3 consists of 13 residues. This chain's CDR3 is CASSSQGTGELFF. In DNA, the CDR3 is TGTGCCAGCAGTTCACAGGGCACCGGGGAGCTGTTTTTT.